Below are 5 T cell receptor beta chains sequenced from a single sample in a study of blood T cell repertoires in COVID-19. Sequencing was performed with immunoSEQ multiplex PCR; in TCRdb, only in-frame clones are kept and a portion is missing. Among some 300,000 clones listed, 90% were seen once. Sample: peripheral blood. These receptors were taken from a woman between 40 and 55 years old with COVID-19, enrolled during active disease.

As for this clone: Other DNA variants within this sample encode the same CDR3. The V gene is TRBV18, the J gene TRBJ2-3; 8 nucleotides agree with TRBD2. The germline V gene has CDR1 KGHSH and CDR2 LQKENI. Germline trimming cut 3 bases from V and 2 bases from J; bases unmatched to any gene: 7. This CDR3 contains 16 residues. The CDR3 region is CASSPLAGPSTDTQYF. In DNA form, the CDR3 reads TGTGCCAGCTCACCCTTAGCGGGGCCCTCCACAGATACGCAGTATTTT.

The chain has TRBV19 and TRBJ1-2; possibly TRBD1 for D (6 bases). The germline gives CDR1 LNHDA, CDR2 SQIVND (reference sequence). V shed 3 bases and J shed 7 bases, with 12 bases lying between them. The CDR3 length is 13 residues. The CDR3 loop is CASSINRDGGYTF. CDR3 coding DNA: TGTGCCAGTAGTATTAACAGGGACGGTGGCTACACCTTC.

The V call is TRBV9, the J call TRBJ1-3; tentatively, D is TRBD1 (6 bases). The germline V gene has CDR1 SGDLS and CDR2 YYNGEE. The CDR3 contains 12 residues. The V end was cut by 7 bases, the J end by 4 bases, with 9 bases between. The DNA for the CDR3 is TGTGCCAGCGGACAGTGGGGAAACACCATATATTTT. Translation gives CASGQWGNTIYF.

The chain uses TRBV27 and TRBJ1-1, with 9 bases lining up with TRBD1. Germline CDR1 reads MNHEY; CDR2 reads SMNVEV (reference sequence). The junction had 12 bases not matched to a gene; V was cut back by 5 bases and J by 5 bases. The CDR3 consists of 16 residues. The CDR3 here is CASSPLIGTGRTEAFF. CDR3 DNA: TGTGCCAGCAGTCCGCTTATCGGGACAGGGCGAACTGAAGCTTTCTTT.

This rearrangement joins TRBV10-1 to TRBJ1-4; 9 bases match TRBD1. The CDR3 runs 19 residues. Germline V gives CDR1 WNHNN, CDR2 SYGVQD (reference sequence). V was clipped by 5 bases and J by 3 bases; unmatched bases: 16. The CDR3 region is CASSNRQGDVLESNEKLFF. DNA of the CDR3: TGCGCCAGCAGTAATAGACAGGGGGACGTCTTGGAGTCTAATGAAAAACTGTTTTTT.